This section outlines one TCR beta chain sequence together with its context. Its matching antigen is unknown. This entry comes from a study of cytomegalovirus exposure and HLA in healthy donors. Study observations and caveats: The availability of immune exposure information extended only to CMV serostatus.

A multiplex PCR was run with 60 Vbeta primers and 13 Jbeta primers. The repertoire was sequenced with immunoSEQ multiplex PCR; TCRdb's copy has only in-frame clones and lacks some. The data contain 120,000 to 150,000 clones, around 76% of them singletons. This receptor was identified in a man between 18 and 29 years old in good health and CMV-seronegative. The sequenced material came from PBMCs.

CDR3 residues: CASRWDNSYEQYF. CDR3 sequence (DNA): TGTGCCAGCAGATGGGACAATAGCTACGAGCAGTACTTC. V usage is TRBV6-1 and J usage is TRBJ2-7; D may be TRBD1 (6 bases). Germline V gene sequence: CDR1 MNHNS, CDR2 SASEGT. V dropped 6 bases and J dropped 3 bases, with 12 bases sitting between them. The CDR3 covers 13 residues.